The 10 T cell receptor beta chains below all came from one sample that was sequenced in a study of blood T cell repertoires in COVID-19. The assay was immunoSEQ multiplex PCR, and TCRdb's table has in-frame clones only and misses some. The data contain around 300,000 clones, around 82% of them singletons. Sequenced sample: peripheral blood. Receptors were obtained from a woman in her fifties or sixties who had recovered from COVID-19.

The CDR3 here is CATYPTPGQGDYEQYF. The CDR3, as DNA: TGTGCCACCTACCCTACTCCGGGACAGGGAGACTACGAGCAGTACTTC. The rearrangement joins TRBV28 to TRBJ2-7; 9 nucleotides align to TRBD1. V was clipped by 10 bases and J by 3 bases; unmatched bases: 16. CDR3 length: 16 amino acids. The germline CDR1 and CDR2 sequences are MDHEN and SYDVKM.

The chain employs TRBV5-1 and TRBJ2-7; 8 bases align to TRBD2. This CDR3 comprises 17 residues. Per germline, CDR1 SGHRS and CDR2 YFSETQ. The ends lost 0 bases at V and 3 bases at J; junction bases unmatched: 11. CDR3 sequence: CASSLAGRGALDYEQYF. CDR3 bases: TGCGCCAGCAGCTTGGCGGGGCGGGGGGCCCTGGACTACGAGCAGTACTTC.

This chain links TRBV2 with TRBJ2-1; TRBD1 matches at 8 bases. Germline V CDR1 and CDR2: SNHLY, FYNNEI. CDR3 length equals 15 residues. After removal of 2 bases from V and 2 bases from J, the junction contained 2 bases not matched to a gene. CDR3 protein: CASSEQGATYNEQFF. CDR3 nucleotide sequence: TGTGCCAGCAGTGAACAGGGGGCAACCTACAATGAGCAGTTCTTC.

This sequence joins TRBV27 and TRBJ1-4; TRBD1 agrees at 7 bases. This CDR3 has 14 amino acids. With 4 bases clipped from V and 4 bases from J, the junction kept 3 bases outside the gene matches. Germline V CDR1 and CDR2: MNHEY, SMNVEV (reference sequence). The CDR3 loop is CASSSAGGNEKLFF. The CDR3 DNA reads as TGTGCCAGCAGTTCGGCAGGGGGTAATGAAAAACTGTTTTTT. Full variable domain (rest looked up from reference TRBV27 and TRBJ1-4): EAQVTQNPRYLITVTGKKLTVTCSQNMNHEYMSWYRQDPGLGLRQIYYSMNVEVTDKGDVPEGYKVSRKEKRNFPLILESPSPNQTSLYFCASSSAGGNEKLFFGSGTQLSVL.

The chain uses TRBV28 and TRBJ2-5; the match to TRBD1 covers 10 bases. CDR3 length equals 16 residues. Germline CDR1 MDHEN, CDR2 SYDVKM. With V trimmed by 5 bases and J by 5 bases, 11 bases remained unmatched. The CDR3 coding sequence is TGTGCCAGCAGTCTCGCCGGGACAGGGGTGGGGGAGACCCAGTACTTC. It yields the protein CASSLAGTGVGETQYF.

Concerning this clone itself: Other DNA sequences within the sample encode an identical CDR3. The chain couples TRBV7-3 to TRBJ1-2; no reliable D call. This CDR3 has 13 amino acids. Germline assignment: CDR1 SGHTA and CDR2 FQGTGA. V dropped 5 bases and J dropped 0 bases, with 7 bases sitting between them. CDR3 amino acids: CASSPDSNYGYTF. CDR3 sequence (DNA): TGTGCCAGCAGCCCTGACTCTAACTATGGCTACACCTTC.

V usage is TRBV28 and J usage is TRBJ1-2; D ambiguous. The germline CDR1 and CDR2 sequences are MDHEN and SYDVKM. V was trimmed by 8 bases and J by 5 bases, leaving 9 bases between them. CDR3 length equals 11 residues. The CDR3 sequence: CASHAGYGYTF. DNA of the CDR3: TGTGCCAGCCATGCGGGATATGGCTACACCTTC.

This rearrangement joins TRBV6-6 to TRBJ1-5; D unresolved. The CDR3 loop spans 15 amino acids. Germline V gene sequence: CDR1 MNHNY, CDR2 SVGAGI (reference sequence). The ends were cut back, 4 bases at V and 0 bases at J, with 10 bases in the middle. CDR3 in amino acids: CASSSPLDSNQPQHF. The CDR3 nucleotides are TGTGCCAGCAGTTCCCCTCTAGATAGCAATCAGCCCCAGCATTTT.

The J gene is TRBJ1-1, the V gene TRBV6-5, with D perhaps TRBD1 (6 bases). The CDR3 contains 16 residues. Trimming took 0 bases from V and 7 from J, leaving 18 bases between them. Germline CDR1 MNHEY, CDR2 SVGAGI. CDR3 in amino acids: CASSYSSKGKGVEAFF. CDR3 DNA: TGTGCCAGCAGTTACTCGAGCAAGGGAAAGGGGGTTGAAGCTTTCTTT.

The chain combines TRBV30 with TRBJ1-2, with no clear D. The V gene's germline CDR1 is GTSNPN and CDR2 SVGIG (reference sequence). The CDR3 runs to 13 residues. Deletions cut 1 base from V and 8 bases from J, with 14 bases between. The CDR3 is CAWSGTFPGGYTF. The CDR3 DNA sequence: TGTGCCTGGAGTGGGACTTTCCCCGGGGGCTACACCTTC.